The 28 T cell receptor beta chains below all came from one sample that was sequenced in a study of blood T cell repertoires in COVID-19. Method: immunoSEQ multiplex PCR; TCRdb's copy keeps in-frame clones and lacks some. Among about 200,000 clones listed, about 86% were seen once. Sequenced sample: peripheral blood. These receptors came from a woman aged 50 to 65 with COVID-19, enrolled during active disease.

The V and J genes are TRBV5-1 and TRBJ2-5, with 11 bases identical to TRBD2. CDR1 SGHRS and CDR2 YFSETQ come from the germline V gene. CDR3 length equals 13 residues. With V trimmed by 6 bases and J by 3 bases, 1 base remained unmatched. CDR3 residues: CASKLAGEETQYF. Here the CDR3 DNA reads TGCGCCAGCAAACTAGCGGGGGAAGAGACCCAGTACTTC.

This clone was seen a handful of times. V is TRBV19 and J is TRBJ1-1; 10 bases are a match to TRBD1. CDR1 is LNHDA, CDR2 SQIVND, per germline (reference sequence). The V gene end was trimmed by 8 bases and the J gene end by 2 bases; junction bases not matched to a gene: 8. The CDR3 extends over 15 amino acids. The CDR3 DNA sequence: TGTGCCAGTGGAATCGGGGACAGGGGAAACACTGAAGCTTTCTTT. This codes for CASGIGDRGNTEAFF.

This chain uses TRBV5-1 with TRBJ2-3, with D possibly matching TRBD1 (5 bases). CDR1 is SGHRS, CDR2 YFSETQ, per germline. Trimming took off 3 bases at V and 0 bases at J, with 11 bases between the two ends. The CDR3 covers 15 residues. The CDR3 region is CASSSQGASTDTQYF. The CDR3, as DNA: TGCGCCAGCAGCTCTCAGGGCGCTAGCACAGATACGCAGTATTTT.

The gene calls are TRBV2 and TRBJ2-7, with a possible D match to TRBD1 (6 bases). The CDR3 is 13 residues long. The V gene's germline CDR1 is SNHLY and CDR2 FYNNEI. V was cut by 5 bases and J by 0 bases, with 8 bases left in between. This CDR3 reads CASSSGVSYEQYF. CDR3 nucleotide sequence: TGTGCCAGCAGTTCAGGGGTCTCCTACGAGCAGTACTTC.

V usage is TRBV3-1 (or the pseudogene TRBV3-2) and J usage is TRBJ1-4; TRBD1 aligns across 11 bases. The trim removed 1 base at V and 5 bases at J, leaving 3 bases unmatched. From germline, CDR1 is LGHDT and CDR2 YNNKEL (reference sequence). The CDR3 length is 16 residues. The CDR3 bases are TGTGCCAGCAGCCAAGGGACAGGGGGCGGGAATGAAAAACTGTTTTTT. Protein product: CASSQGTGGGNEKLFF.

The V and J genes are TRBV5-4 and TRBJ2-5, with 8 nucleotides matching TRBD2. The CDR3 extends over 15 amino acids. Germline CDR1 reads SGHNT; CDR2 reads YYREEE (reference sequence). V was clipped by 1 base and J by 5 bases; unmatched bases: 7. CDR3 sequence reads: CASSLSGQREETQYF. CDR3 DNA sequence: TGTGCCAGCAGCTTGTCCGGACAGCGGGAGGAGACCCAGTACTTC.

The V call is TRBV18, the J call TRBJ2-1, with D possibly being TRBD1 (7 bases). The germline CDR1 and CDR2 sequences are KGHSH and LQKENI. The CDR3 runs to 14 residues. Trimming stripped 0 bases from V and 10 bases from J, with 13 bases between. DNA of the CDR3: TGTGCCAGCTCACCACCGGCCGGGGGACAGGAGCAGTTCTTC. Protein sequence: CASSPPAGGQEQFF.

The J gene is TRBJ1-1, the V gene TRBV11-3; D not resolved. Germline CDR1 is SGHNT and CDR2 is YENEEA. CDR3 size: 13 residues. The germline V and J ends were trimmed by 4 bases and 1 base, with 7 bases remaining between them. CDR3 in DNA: TGTGCCAGCAGCTCCCGGAGGAACACTGAAGCTTTCTTT. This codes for CASSSRRNTEAFF.

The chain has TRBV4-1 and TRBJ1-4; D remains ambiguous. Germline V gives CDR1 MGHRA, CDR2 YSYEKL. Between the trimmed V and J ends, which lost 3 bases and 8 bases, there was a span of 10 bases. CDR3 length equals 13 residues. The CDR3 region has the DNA TGCGCCAGCAGCCAGAGCCGAGAAGAAAAACTGTTTTTT. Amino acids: CASSQSREEKLFF.

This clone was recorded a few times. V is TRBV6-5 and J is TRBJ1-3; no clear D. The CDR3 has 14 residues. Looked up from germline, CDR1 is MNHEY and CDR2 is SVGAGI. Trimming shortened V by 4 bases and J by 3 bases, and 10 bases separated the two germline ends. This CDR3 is CASSWLGDGNTIYF. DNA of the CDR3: TGTGCCAGCAGTTGGCTGGGCGATGGAAACACCATATATTTT.

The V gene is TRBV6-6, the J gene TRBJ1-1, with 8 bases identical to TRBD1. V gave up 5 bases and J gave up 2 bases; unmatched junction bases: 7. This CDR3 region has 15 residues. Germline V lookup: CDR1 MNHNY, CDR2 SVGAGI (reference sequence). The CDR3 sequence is CASSRLGTGNTEAFF. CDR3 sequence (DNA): TGTGCCAGCAGTAGACTAGGGACAGGAAACACTGAAGCTTTCTTT.

CDR3 loop: CASSFGLNTEAFF. CDR3 DNA: TGTGCCAGCAGTTTTGGCCTCAACACTGAAGCTTTCTTT. V is TRBV27 and J is TRBJ1-1; no clear D gene. The V end was cut by 3 bases, the J end by 2 bases, with 7 bases between. The CDR3 spans 13 residues. Germline assignment: CDR1 MNHEY and CDR2 SMNVEV (reference sequence).

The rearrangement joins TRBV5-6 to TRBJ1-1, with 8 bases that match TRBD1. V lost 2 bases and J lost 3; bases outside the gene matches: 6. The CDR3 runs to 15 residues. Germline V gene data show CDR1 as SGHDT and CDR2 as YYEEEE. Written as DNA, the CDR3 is TGTGCCAGCAGCTTACCTCTACAGGGGGACACTGAAGCTTTCTTT. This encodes CASSLPLQGDTEAFF. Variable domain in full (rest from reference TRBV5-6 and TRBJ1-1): DAGVTQSPTHLIKTRGQQVTLRCSPKSGHDTVSWYQQALGQGPQFIFQYYEEEERQRGNFPDRFSGHQFPNYSSELNVNALLLGDSALYLCASSLPLQGDTEAFFGQGTRLTVV.

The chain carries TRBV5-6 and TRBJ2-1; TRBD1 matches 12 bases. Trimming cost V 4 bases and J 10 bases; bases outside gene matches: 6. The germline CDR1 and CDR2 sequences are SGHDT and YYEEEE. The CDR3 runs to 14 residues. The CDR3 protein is CASSLGQGANEQFF. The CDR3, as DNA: TGTGCCAGCAGCCTGGGACAGGGGGCGAACGAGCAGTTCTTC.

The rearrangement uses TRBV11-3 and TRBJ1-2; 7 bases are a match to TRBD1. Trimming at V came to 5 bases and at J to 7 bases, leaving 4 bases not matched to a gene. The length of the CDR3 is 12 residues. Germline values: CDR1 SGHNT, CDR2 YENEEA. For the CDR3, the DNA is TGTGCCAGCAGCGTGGGACAGAGTGGCTACACCTTC. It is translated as CASSVGQSGYTF.

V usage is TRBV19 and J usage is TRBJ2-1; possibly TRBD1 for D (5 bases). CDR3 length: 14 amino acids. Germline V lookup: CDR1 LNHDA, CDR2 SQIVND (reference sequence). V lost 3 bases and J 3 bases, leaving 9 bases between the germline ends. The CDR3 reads CASSISQGYNEQFF. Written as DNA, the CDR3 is TGTGCCAGTAGTATCAGTCAGGGCTACAATGAGCAGTTCTTC.

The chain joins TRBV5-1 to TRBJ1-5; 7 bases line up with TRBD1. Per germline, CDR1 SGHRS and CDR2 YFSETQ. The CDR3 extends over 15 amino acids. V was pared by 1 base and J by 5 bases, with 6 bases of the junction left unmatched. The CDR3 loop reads CASSLPDRDHQPQHF. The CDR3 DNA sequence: TGCGCCAGCAGCTTGCCAGACAGGGATCATCAGCCCCAGCATTTT. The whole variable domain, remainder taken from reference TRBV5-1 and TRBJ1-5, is KAGVTQTPRYLIKTRGQQVTLSCSPISGHRSVSWYQQTPGQGLQFLFEYFSETQRNKGNFPGRFSGRQFSNSRSEMNVSTLELGDSALYLCASSLPDRDHQPQHFGDGTRLSIL.

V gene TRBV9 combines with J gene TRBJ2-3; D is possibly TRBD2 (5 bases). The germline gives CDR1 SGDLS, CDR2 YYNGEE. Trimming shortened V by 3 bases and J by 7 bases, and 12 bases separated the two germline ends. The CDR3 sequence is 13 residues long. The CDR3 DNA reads TGTGCCAGCAGCGATGGGAGAATGAATACGCAGTATTTT. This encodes CASSDGRMNTQYF.

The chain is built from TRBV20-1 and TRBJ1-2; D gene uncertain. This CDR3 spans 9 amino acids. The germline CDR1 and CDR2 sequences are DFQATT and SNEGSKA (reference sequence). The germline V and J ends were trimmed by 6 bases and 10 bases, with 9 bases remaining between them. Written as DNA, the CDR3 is TGCAGTGCAGACGGGATCTACACCTTC. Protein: CSADGIYTF.

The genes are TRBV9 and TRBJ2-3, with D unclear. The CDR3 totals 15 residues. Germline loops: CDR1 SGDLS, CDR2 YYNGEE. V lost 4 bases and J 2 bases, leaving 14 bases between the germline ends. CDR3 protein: CASSLQAISTDTQYF. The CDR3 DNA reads TGTGCCAGCAGCCTTCAGGCTATCTCCACAGATACGCAGTATTTT.

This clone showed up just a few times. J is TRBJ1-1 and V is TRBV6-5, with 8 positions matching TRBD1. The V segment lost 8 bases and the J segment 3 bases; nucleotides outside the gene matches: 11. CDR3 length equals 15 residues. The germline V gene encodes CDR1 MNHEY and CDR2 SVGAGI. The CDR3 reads CASRQGASGDTEAFF. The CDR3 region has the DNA TGTGCCAGCCGCCAGGGGGCGTCTGGGGACACTGAAGCTTTCTTT.

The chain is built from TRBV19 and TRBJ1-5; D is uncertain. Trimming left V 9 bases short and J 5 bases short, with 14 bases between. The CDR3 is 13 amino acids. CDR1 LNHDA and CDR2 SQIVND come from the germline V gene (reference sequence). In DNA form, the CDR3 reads TGTGCCAGCGGGGAGAATCTAGATCAGCCCCAGCATTTT. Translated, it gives CASGENLDQPQHF.

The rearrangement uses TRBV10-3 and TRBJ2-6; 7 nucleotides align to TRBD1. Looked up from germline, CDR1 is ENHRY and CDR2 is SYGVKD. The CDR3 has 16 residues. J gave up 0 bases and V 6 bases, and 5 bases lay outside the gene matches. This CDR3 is CAIRRDSVSGANVLTF. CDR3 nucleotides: TGTGCCATCAGACGGGACAGCGTCTCTGGGGCCAACGTCCTGACTTTC.

Here the CDR3 DNA reads TGTGCCAGCAGCCCCCAGGGAGGCACTGAAGCTTTCTTT. This translates into CASSPQGGTEAFF. The J gene is TRBJ1-1, the V gene TRBV3-1 (or the pseudogene TRBV3-2); possibly TRBD1 for D (5 bases). Germline V gene lookup returns CDR1 LGHDT and CDR2 YNNKEL (reference sequence). This CDR3 spans 13 amino acids. The V end was cut by 4 bases, the J end by 4 bases, with 10 bases between.

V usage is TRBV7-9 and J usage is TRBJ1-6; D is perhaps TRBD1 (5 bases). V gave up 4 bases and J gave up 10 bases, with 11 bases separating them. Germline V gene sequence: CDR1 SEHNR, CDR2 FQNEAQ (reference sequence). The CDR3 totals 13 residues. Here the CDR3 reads CASSSSPGSPLHF. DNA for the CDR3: TGTGCCAGCAGCTCATCCCCAGGGTCACCCCTCCACTTT. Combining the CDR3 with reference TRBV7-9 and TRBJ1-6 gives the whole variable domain DTGVSQNPRHKITKRGQNVTFRCDPISEHNRLYWYRQTLGQGPEFLTYFQNEAQLEKSRLLSDRFSAERPKGSFSTLEIQRTEQGDSAMYLCASSSSPGSPLHFGNGTRLTVT.

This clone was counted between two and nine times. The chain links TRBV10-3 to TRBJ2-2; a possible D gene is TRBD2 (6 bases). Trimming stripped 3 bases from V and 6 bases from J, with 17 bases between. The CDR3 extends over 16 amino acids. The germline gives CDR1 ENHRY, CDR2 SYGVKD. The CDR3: CAISDLQWDSPGELFF. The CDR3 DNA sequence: TGTGCCATCAGTGATCTCCAGTGGGACTCACCCGGGGAGCTGTTTTTT.

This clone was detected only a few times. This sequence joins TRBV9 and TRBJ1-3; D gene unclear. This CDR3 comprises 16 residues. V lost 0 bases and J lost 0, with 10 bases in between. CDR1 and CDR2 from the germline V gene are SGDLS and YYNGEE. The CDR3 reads CASSVGPVSSGNTIYF. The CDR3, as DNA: TGTGCCAGCAGCGTAGGTCCCGTCAGCTCTGGAAACACCATATATTTT.

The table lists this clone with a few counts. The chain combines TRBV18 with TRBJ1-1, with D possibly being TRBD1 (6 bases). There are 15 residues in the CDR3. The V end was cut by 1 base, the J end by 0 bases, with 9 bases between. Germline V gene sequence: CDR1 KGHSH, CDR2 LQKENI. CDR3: CASSPQGVMNTEAFF. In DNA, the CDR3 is TGTGCCAGCTCACCACAGGGGGTGATGAACACTGAAGCTTTCTTT.